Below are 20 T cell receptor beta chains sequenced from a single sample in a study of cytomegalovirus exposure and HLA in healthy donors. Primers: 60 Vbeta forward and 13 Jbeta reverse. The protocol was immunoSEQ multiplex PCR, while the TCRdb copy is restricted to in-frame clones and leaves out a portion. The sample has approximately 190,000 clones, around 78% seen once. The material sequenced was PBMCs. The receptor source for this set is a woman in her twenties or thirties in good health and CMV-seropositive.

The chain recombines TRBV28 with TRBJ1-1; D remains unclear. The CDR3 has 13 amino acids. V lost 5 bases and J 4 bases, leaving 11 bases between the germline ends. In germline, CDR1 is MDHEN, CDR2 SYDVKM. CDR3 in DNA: TGTGCCAGCAGTCCATACAACCCCACTGAAGCTTTCTTT. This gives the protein CASSPYNPTEAFF. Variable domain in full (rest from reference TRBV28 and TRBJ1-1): DVKVTQSSRYLVKRTGEKVFLECVQDMDHENMFWYRQDPGLGLRLIYFSYDVKMKEKGDIPEGYSVSREKKERFSLILESASTNQTSMYLCASSPYNPTEAFFGQGTRLTVV.

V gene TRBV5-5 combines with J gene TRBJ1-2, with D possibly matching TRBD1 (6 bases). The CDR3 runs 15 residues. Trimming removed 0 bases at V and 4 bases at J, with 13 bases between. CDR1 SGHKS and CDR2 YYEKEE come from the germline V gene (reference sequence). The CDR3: CASSLAPDSVYGYTF. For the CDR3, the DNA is TGTGCCAGCAGCTTGGCCCCGGACAGTGTCTATGGCTACACCTTC. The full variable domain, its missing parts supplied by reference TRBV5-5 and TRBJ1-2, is DAGVTQSPTHLIKTRGQQVTLRCSPISGHKSVSWYQQVLGQGPQFIFQYYEKEERGRGNFPDRFSARQFPNYSSELNVNALLLGDSALYLCASSLAPDSVYGYTFGSGTRLTVV.

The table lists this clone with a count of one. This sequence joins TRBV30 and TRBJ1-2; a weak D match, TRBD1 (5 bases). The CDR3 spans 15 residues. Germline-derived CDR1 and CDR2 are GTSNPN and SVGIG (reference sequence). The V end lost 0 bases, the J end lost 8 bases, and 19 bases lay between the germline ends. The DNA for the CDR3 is TGTGCCTGGAGTGTACGTGGGGCAGCTATTTGGGGCTACACCTTC. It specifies CAWSVRGAAIWGYTF.

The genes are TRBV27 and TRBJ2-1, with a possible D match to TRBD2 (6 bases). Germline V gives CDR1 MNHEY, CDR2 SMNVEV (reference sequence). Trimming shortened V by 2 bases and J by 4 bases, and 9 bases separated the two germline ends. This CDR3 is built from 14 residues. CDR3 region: CASSLQRAYNEQFF. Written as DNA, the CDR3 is TGTGCCAGCAGTTTACAGCGGGCTTACAATGAGCAGTTCTTC.

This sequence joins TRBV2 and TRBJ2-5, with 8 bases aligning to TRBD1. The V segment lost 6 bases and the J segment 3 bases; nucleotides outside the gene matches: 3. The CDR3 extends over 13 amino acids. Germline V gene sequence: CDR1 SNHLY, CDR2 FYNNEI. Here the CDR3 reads CASRGDRKETQYF. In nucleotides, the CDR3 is TGTGCCAGCAGAGGGGACAGGAAAGAGACCCAGTACTTC.

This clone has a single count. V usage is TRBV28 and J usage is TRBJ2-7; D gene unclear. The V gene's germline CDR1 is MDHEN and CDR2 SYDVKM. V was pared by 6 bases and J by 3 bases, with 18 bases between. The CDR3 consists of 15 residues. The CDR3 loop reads CASSPLPPRVYEQYF. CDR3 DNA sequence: TGTGCCAGCAGCCCGCTACCCCCACGGGTCTACGAGCAGTACTTC. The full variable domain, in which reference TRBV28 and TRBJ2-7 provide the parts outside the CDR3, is DVKVTQSSRYLVKRTGEKVFLECVQDMDHENMFWYRQDPGLGLRLIYFSYDVKMKEKGDIPEGYSVSREKKERFSLILESASTNQTSMYLCASSPLPPRVYEQYFGPGTRLTVT.

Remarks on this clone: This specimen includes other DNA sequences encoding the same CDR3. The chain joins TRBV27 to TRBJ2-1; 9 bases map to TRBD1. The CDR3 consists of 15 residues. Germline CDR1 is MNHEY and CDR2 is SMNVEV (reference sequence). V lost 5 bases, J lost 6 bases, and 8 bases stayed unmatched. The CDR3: CASSQRQGVPNEQFF. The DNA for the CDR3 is TGTGCCAGCAGTCAAAGACAGGGGGTGCCCAATGAGCAGTTCTTC.

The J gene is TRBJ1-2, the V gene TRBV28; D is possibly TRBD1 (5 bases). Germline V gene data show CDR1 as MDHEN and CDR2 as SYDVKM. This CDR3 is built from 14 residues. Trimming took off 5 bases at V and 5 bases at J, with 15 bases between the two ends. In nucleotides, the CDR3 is TGTGCCAGCAGTAACCCCCAGGGAAAGTATGGCTACACCTTC. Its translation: CASSNPQGKYGYTF.

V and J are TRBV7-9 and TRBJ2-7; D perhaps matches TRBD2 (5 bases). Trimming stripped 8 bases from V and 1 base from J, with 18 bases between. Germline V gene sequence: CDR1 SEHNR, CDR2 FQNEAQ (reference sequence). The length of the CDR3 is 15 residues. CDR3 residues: CASPLREAPSYEQYF. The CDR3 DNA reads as TGTGCCAGCCCACTCCGGGAAGCTCCTTCCTACGAGCAGTACTTC.

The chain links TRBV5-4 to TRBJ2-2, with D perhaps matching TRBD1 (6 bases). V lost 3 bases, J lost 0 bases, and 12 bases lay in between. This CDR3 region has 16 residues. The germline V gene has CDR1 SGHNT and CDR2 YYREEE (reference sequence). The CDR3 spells CASSSDSSANTGELFF. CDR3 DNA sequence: TGTGCCAGCAGCTCGGACAGTAGTGCGAACACCGGGGAGCTGTTTTTT.

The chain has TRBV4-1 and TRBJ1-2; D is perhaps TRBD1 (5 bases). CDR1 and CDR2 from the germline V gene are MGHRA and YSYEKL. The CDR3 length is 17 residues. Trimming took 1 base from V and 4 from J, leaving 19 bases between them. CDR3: CASSQGQIVLTLYGYTF. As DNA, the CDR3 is TGCGCCAGCAGCCAAGGACAGATAGTACTCACCCTCTATGGCTACACCTTC.

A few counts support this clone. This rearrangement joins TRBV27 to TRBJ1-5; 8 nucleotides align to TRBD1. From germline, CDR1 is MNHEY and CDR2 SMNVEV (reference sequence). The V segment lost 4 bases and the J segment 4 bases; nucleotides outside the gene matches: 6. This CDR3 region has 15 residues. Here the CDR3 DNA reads TGTGCCAGCAGTTCCGGACAGGGTGGGAATCAGCCCCAGCATTTT. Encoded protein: CASSSGQGGNQPQHF.

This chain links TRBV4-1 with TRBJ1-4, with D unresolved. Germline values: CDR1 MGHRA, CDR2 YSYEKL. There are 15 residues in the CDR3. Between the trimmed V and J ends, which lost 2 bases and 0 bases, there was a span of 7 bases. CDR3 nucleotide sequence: TGCGCCAGCAGCCAACCCCTTTCAACTAATGAAAAACTGTTTTTT. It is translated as CASSQPLSTNEKLFF.

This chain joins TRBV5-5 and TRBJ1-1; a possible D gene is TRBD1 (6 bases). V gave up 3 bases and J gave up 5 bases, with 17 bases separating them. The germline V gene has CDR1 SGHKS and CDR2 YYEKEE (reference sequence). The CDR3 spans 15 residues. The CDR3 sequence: CASSSINWGPTEAFF. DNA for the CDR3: TGTGCCAGCAGCTCGATAAATTGGGGGCCAACTGAAGCTTTCTTT.

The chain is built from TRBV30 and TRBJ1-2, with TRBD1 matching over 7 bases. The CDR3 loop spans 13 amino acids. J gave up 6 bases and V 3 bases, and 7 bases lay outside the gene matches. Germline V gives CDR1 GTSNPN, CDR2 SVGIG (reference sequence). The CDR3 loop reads CAWRSGGGHGYTF. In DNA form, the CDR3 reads TGTGCCTGGAGAAGCGGAGGGGGCCATGGCTACACCTTC.

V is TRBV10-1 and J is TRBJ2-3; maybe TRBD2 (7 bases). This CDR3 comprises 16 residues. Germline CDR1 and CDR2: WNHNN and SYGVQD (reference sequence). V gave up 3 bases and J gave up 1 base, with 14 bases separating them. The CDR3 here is CASSDGGGLRTDTQYF. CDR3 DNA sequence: TGCGCCAGCAGTGATGGGGGGGGGCTCCGCACAGATACGCAGTATTTT.

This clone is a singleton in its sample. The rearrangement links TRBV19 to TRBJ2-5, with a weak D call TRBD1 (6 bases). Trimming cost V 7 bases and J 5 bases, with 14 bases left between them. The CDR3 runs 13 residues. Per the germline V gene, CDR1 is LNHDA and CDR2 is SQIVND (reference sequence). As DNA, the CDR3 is TGTGCCAGTACCAAGACAGGAGGCGAGACCCAGTACTTC. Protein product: CASTKTGGETQYF.

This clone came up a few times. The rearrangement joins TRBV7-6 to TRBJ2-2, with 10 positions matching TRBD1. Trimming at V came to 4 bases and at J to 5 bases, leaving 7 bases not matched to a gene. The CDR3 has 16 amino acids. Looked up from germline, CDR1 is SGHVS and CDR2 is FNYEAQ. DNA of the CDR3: TGTGCCAGCAGCTCCCCGACAGGGGGCTTGACCGGGGAGCTGTTTTTT. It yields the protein CASSSPTGGLTGELFF.

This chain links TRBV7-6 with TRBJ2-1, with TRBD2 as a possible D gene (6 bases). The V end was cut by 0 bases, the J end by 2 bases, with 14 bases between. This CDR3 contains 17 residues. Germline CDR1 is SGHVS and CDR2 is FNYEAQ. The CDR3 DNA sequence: TGTGCCAGCAGCTTAGCGCCCCGGGACTGGACCTACAATGAGCAGTTCTTC. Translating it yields CASSLAPRDWTYNEQFF.

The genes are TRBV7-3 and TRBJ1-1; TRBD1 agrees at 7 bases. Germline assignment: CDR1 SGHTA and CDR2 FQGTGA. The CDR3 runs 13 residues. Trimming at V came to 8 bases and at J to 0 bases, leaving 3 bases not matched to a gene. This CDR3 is CASSDRVNTEAFF. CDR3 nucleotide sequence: TGTGCCAGCTCCGACAGGGTGAACACTGAAGCTTTCTTT.